These T cell receptor beta chains were read from a single sample in a study of Ad26.COV2.S vaccination and SARS-CoV-2 variants. Data came from immunoSEQ multiplex PCR; TCRdb stores just in-frame clones and leaves some out. In the table there are about 350,000 clones, more than 75% of which are singletons. Source: peripheral blood, taken in a trial of Ad26.COV2.S vaccine versus placebo. The receptor source for this set is a person between 18 and 65 years old who received the Ad26.COV2.S COVID-19 vaccine or a placebo. Both conserved end residues are part of each CDR3. The order of the fields is CDR3 length, J gene, V gene, D gene, clone size, CDR3 DNA, CDR3 protein. D genes are given only for firm matches. Some rows have no size entry. The others give once, few or many, or a class for an expanded clone.

11 TRBJ2-7 TRBV12-3/TRBV12-4 - - TGTGCCAGCAGTTTAGTCTACGAGCAGTACTTC CASSLVYEQYF
16 TRBJ2-1 TRBV6-1 TRBD2 - TGTGCCAGCAGTGGATCCCTAGCGGGGGCCCACAATGAGCAGTTCTTC CASSGSLAGAHNEQFF
17 TRBJ2-3 TRBV7-9 TRBD2 - TGTGCCAGCAGCAAGGGACTAGCATTTCAAGGGAGAGATACGCAGTATTTT CASSKGLAFQGRDTQYF
16 TRBJ2-7 TRBV6-4 TRBD2 - TGTGCCAGCAGATACCGCCTAGCGGGGGTTCCCTACGAGCAGTACTTC CASRYRLAGVPYEQYF
14 TRBJ1-2 TRBV2 - once TGTGTCACCCAATCCTCCTGGACCAATGGGGGCTACACCTTC CVTQSSWTNGGYTF
17 TRBJ2-1 TRBV6-6 - - TGTGCCAGCAGTCGAGGGGGGGGTATGAGCTCCTACAATGAGCAGTTCTTC CASSRGGGMSSYNEQFF
14 TRBJ2-2 TRBV7-2 - once TGTGCCAGCAGCTTAGCGACCATCACCGGGGAGCTGTTTTTT CASSLATITGELFF
14 TRBJ1-4 TRBV6-5 - - TGTGCCAGCAAACAGGGTGCAACTAATGAAAAACTGTTTTTT CASKQGATNEKLFF
15 TRBJ2-5 TRBV28 TRBD1 - TGTGCCAGCAGTTCCGGGACAGGAAAGCCAGAGACCCAGTACTTC CASSSGTGKPETQYF
13 TRBJ2-7 TRBV19 - - TGTGCCAGTAGTCGGGCAGGGGCCTACGAGCAGTACTTC CASSRAGAYEQYF
15 TRBJ1-6 TRBV25-1 - - TGTGCCAGCAGTGAGGGTGCTAAGGGCAATTCACCCCTCCACTTT CASSEGAKGNSPLHF
15 TRBJ2-4 TRBV27 TRBD2 - TGTGCCAGCACCTCCAGCGGGGGATCCAAAAACATTCAGTACTTC CASTSSGGSKNIQYF
15 TRBJ2-3 TRBV6-6 TRBD1 - TGTGCCAGCTTCAGGGGGCCGCAGACCGCAGATACGCAGTATTTT CASFRGPQTADTQYF
16 TRBJ2-4 TRBV19 TRBD1 - TGTGCCAGTAGTATAGTTCACAGGGGGCTTACGTACATTCAGTACTTC CASSIVHRGLTYIQYF
14 TRBJ2-3 TRBV5-1 TRBD1 - TGCGCCAGCAGCTTGATTCAGGGGGAAGATACGCAGTATTTT CASSLIQGEDTQYF
13 TRBJ1-1 TRBV7-2 TRBD1 - TGTGCCAGCGGGAGACAGGGAGGCACTGAAGCTTTCTTT CASGRQGGTEAFF
13 TRBJ2-1 TRBV12-3/TRBV12-4 - - TGTGCCAGCATCACCCAGGGGCAGGCTGAGCAGTTCTTC CASITQGQAEQFF
13 TRBJ1-4 TRBV25-1 - once TGTGCCAGCAGTCTACAGGAGCCTGAAAAACTGTTTTTT CASSLQEPEKLFF
15 TRBJ1-4 TRBV24-1 - - TGTGCCACCTCATCGGCGGGAGCAACTAATGAAAAACTGTTTTTT CATSSAGATNEKLFF
15 TRBJ1-4 TRBV11-2 - - TGTGCCAGCAGCTTAGAAGGGGTTCTCGGAGAAAAACTGTTTTTT CASSLEGVLGEKLFF
16 TRBJ2-1 TRBV29-1 - - TGCAGCGTCGTCAAAGGGTTGGGGAGCTCCTACAATGAGCAGTTCTTC CSVVKGLGSSYNEQFF
14 TRBJ2-2 TRBV29-1 TRBD1 few TGCAGCGTTGAAGGGGACAGTAACACCGGGGAGCTGTTTTTT CSVEGDSNTGELFF
16 TRBJ1-5 TRBV5-1 - - TGCGCCAGCAGCCCCATTCCGGGGGTTAGCAATCAGCCCCAGCATTTT CASSPIPGVSNQPQHF
14 TRBJ1-1 TRBV3-1/TRBV3-2 TRBD1 few TGTGCCAGCAGCCACGAAGGACAGGGCACTGAAGCTTTCTTT CASSHEGQGTEAFF
15 TRBJ2-7 TRBV5-1 - - TGCGCCAGCAAGAATTGGTACGAAGAGTCCTACGAGCAGTACTTC CASKNWYEESYEQYF
18 TRBJ2-4 TRBV19 TRBD2 - TGTGCCAGTAAAGTCAGCGGGATGCCCCAGCGTGCCAAAAACATTCAGTACTTC CASKVSGMPQRAKNIQYF
13 TRBJ1-2 TRBV7-2 - - TGTGCCAGCAGCTTAGACCTATTCCAAGGCTACACCTTC CASSLDLFQGYTF
16 TRBJ2-3 TRBV19 TRBD1 - TGTGCCAGTAGTAACCTAGGACAGGGAAAGGCAGATACGCAGTATTTT CASSNLGQGKADTQYF